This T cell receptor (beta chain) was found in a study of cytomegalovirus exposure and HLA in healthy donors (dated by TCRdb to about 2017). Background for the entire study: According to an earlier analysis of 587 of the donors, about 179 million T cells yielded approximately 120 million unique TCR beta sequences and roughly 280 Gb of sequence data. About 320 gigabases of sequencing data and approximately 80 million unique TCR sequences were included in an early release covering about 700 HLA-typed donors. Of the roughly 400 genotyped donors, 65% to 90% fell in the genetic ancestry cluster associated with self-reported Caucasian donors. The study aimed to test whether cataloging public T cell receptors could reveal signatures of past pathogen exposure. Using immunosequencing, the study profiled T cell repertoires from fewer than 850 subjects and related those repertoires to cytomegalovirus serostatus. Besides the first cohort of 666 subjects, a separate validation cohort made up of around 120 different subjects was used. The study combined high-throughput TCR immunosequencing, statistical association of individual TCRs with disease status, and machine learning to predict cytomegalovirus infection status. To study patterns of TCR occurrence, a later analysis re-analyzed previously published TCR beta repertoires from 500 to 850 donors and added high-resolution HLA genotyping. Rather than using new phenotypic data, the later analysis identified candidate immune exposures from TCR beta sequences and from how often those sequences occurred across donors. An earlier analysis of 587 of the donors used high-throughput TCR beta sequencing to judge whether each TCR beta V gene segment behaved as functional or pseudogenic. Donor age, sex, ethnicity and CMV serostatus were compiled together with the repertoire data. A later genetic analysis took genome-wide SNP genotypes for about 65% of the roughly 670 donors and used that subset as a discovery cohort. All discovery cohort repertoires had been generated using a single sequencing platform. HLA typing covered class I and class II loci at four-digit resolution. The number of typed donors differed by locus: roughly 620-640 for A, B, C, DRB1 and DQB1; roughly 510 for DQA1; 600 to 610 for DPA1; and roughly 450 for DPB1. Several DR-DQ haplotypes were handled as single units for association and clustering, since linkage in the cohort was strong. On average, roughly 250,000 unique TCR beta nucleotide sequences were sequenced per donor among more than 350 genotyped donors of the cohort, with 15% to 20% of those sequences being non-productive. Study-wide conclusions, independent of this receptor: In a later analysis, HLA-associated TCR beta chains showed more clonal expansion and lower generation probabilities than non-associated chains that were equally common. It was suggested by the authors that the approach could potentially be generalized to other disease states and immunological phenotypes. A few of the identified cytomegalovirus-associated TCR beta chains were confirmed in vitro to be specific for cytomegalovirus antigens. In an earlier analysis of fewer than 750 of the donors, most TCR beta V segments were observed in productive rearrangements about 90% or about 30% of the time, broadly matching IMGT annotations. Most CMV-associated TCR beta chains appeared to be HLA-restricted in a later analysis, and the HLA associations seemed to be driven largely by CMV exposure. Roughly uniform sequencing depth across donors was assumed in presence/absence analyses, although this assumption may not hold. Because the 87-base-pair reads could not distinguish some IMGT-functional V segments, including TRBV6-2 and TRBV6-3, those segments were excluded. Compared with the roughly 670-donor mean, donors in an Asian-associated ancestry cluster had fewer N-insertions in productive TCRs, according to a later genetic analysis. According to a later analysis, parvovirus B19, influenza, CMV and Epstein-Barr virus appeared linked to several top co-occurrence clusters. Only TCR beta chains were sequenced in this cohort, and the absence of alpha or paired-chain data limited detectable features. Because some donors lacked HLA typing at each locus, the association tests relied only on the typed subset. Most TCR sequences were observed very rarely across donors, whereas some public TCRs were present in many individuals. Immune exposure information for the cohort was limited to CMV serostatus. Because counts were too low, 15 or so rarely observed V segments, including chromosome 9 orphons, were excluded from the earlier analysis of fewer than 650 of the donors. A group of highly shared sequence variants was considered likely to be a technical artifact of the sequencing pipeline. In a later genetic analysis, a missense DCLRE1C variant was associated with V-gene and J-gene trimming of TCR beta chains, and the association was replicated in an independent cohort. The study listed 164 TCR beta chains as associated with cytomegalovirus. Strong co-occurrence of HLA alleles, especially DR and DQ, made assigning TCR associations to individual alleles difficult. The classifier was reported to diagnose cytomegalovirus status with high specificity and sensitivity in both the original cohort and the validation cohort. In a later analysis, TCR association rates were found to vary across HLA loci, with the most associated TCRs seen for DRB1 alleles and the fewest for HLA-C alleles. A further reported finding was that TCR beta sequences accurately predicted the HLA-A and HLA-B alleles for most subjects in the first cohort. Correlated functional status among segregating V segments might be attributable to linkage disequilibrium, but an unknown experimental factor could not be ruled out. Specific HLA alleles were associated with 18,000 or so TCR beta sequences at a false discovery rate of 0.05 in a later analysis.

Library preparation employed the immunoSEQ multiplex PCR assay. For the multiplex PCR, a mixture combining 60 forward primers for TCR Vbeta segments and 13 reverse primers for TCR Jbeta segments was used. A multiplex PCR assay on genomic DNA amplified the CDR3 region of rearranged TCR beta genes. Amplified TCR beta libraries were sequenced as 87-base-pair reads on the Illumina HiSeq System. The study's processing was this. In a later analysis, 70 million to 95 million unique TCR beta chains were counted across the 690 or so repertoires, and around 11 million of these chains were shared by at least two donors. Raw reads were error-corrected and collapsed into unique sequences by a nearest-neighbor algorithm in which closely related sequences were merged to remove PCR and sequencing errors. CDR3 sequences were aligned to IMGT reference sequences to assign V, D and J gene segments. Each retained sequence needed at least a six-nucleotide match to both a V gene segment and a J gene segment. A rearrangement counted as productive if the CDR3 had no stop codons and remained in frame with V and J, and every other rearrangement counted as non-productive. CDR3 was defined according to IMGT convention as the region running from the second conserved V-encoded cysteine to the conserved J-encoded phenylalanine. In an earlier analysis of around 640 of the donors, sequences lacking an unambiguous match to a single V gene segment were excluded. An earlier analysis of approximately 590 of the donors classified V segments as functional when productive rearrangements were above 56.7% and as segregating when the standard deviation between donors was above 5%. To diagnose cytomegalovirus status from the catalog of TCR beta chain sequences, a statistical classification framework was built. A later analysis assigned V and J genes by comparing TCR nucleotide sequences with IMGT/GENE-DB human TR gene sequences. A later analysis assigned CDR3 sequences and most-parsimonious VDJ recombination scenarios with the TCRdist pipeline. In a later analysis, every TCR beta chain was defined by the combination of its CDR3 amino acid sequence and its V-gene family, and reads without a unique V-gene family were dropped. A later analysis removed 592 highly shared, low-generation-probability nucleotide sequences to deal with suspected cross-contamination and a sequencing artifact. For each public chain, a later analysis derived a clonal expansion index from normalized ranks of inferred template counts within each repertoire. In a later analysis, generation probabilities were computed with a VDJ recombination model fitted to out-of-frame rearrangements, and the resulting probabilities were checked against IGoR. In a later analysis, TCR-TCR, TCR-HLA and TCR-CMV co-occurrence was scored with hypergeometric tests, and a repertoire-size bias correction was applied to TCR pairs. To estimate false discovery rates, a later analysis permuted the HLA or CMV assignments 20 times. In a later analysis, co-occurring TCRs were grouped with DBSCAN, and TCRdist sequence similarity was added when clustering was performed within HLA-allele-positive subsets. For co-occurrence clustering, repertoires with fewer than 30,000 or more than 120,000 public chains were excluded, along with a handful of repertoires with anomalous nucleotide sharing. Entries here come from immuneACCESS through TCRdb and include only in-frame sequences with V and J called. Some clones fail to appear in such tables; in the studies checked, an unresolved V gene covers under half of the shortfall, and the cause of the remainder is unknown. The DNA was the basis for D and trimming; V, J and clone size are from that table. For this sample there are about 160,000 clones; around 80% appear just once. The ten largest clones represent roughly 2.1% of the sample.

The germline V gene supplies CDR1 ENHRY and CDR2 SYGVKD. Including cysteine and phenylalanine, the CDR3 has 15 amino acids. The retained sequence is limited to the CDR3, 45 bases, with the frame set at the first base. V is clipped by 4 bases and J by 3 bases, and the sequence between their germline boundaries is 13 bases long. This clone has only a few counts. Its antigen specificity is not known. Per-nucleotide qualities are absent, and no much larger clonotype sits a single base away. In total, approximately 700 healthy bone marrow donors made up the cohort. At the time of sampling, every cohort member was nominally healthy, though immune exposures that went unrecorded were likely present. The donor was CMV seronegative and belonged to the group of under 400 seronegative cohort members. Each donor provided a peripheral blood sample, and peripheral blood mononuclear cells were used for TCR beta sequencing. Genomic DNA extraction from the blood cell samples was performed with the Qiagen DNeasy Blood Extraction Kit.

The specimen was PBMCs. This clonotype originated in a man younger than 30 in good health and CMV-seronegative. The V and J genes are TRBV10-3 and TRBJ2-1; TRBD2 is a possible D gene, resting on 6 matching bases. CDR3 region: CAISGDGGLYNEQFF. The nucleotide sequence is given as TGTGCCATCAGTGGGGACGGGGGACTCTACAATGAGCAGTTCTTC.